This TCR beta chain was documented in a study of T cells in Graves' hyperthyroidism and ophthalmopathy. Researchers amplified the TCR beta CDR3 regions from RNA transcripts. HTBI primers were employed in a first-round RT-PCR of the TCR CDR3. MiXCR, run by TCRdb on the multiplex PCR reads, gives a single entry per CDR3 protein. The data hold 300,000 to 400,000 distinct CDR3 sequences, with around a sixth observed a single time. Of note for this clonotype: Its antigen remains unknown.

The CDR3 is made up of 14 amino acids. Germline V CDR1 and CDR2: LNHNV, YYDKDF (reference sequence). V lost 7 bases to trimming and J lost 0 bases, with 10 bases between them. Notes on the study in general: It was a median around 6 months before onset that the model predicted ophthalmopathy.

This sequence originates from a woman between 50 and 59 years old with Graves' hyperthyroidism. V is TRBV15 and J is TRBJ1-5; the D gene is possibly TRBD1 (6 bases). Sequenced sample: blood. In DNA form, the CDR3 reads TGTGCCACCAAGGGGGGGATTAGCAATCAGCCCCAGCATTTT. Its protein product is CATKGGISNQPQHF.